A single sample gave rise to the 32 T cell receptor beta chains below, sequenced in a study of T cells in Graves' hyperthyroidism and ophthalmopathy. The source material, RNA transcripts, was used to amplify TCR beta CDR3 regions. First-round RT-PCR with HTBI primers amplified the TCR CDR3 region. TCRdb itself ran the multiplex PCR reads through MiXCR, one entry per CDR3 protein. The sample includes around 440,000 distinct CDR3 sequences, 15% to 17% of them seen just once. The sample consisted of blood. The receptors come from a woman aged 18-29 years with Graves' hyperthyroidism.

The sample holds a few counts of this clonotype. This chain links TRBV2 with TRBJ1-1; no definite D call. There are 13 residues in the CDR3. Per germline, CDR1 SNHLY and CDR2 FYNNEI. V dropped 4 bases and J dropped 2 bases, with 8 bases sitting between them. The chain's CDR3 is CASSAQINTEAFF. Here the CDR3 DNA reads TGTGCCAGCAGTGCGCAGATAAACACTGAAGCTTTCTTT.

For this clonotype: A single base separates this from a much larger clone, so it may be a read error. The genes are TRBV7-9 and TRBJ1-1; D call uncertain. The germline gives CDR1 SEHNR, CDR2 FQNEAQ (reference sequence). This CDR3 is 14 amino acids long. In DNA, the CDR3 is TGTGCCAGCAGCTTACAGTCCCTGAACACTGGAGCTTTCTTT. It specifies CASSLQSLNTGAFF.

The chain joins TRBV3-1 to TRBJ2-2; perhaps TRBD2 as D (7 bases). Germline CDR1 LGHDT, CDR2 YNNKEL (reference sequence). CDR3 length: 17 amino acids. V dropped 1 base and J dropped 5 bases, with 17 bases sitting between them. The CDR3 nucleotides are TGTGCCAGCAGCCAAGTCAAGGGAGGGGGGAAGACCGGGGAGCTGTTTTTT. It encodes CASSQVKGGGKTGELFF.

This clonotype was seen only a few times. This sequence joins TRBV27 and TRBJ1-1; D call uncertain. The V end was cut by 7 bases, the J end by 4 bases, with 13 bases between. Looked up from germline, CDR1 is MNHEY and CDR2 is SMNVEV (reference sequence). The CDR3 covers 13 residues. The CDR3 bases are TGTGCCAGCACTTCTTTCGACTTCACTGAAGCTTTCTTT. Amino acids: CASTSFDFTEAFF.

This clonotype was seen ten or more times. The chain combines TRBV7-2 with TRBJ1-2, with D hard to call. Between the trimmed V and J ends, which lost 0 bases and 4 bases, there was a span of 15 bases. Germline V lookup: CDR1 SGHTA, CDR2 FQGNSA. The CDR3 is 16 residues long. As DNA, the CDR3 is TGTGCCAGCAGCTTAGCCACAGCATGGTCCTCCTATGGCTACACCTTC. Translating it yields CASSLATAWSSYGYTF.

The chain combines TRBV5-1 with TRBJ1-2; the match to TRBD1 covers 7 bases. The V and J ends lost 5 bases and 5 bases, in that order; junction bases with no gene match: 6. The CDR3 totals 13 residues. Germline V gene sequence: CDR1 SGHRS, CDR2 YFSETQ. Here the CDR3 reads CASRPGGYYGYTF. The CDR3 DNA reads as TGCGCCAGCAGGCCAGGGGGGTATTATGGCTACACCTTC.

In its sample, this clonotype was seen a few times. The chain links TRBV5-1 to TRBJ1-2; no clear D. This CDR3 spans 15 amino acids. Per germline, CDR1 SGHRS and CDR2 YFSETQ. Trimming removed 5 bases from V and 1 base from J, with 15 bases in between. This CDR3 is CASSLSPGSNYGYTF. CDR3 nucleotide sequence: TGCGCCAGCAGTCTCAGTCCGGGAAGTAACTATGGCTACACCTTC.

The rearrangement uses TRBV5-1 and TRBJ2-3; no clear D. This CDR3 comprises 13 residues. Trimming removed 0 bases at V and 11 bases at J, with 13 bases between. Germline V gene lookup returns CDR1 SGHRS and CDR2 YFSETQ. The CDR3 DNA sequence: TGCGCCAGCAGCTTGGAAGGCCAGTTTATGCAGTATTTT. As protein: CASSLEGQFMQYF. The full variable domain, its missing parts supplied by reference TRBV5-1 and TRBJ2-3, is KAGVTQTPRYLIKTRGQQVTLSCSPISGHRSVSWYQQTPGQGLQFLFEYFSETQRNKGNFPGRFSGRQFSNSRSEMNVSTLELGDSALYLCASSLEGQFMQYFGPGTRLTVL.

The rearrangement joins TRBV5-1 to TRBJ2-3; D is possibly TRBD2 (6 bases). CDR3 length: 15 amino acids. Trimming stripped 9 bases from V and 3 bases from J, with 20 bases between. The germline gives CDR1 SGHRS, CDR2 YFSETQ. The CDR3 nucleotides are TGCGCCACCCAATCCGGCGGGGTGGGGACAGATACGCAGTATTTT. This codes for CATQSGGVGTDTQYF.

This clonotype has a count of ten or more. The chain combines TRBV4-1 with TRBJ2-3; 9 nucleotides agree with TRBD2. The trim removed 4 bases at V and 5 bases at J, leaving 7 bases unmatched. Germline V gene sequence: CDR1 MGHRA, CDR2 YSYEKL. The CDR3 length is 15 residues. The CDR3 here is CASSLLAGSLDTQYF. The CDR3 nucleotides are TGCGCCAGCAGCCTCCTAGCGGGGTCATTAGATACGCAGTATTTT.

The V gene is TRBV6-4, the J gene TRBJ2-6, with D tentatively TRBD1 or TRBD2 (5 bases each). Trimming cost V 4 bases and J 0 bases, with 13 bases left between them. The CDR3 contains 17 residues. Germline CDR1 MRHNA, CDR2 SNTAGT. The CDR3 loop reads CASSVGDGGSGANVLTF. CDR3 nucleotides: TGTGCCAGCAGTGTGGGGGACGGAGGCTCTGGGGCCAACGTCCTGACTTTC.

A few counts support this clonotype. This may come from a read error, since a much larger clone is one base off. This rearrangement joins TRBV28 to TRBJ1-6; 9 bases line up with TRBD1. The CDR3 loop spans 16 amino acids. The germline CDR1 and CDR2 sequences are MDHEN and SYDVKM. CDR3 nucleotides: TGTGCCAGCAGTTCACAGGGGGCTCGGGATAATTCACCCATCCACTTT. Translation gives CASSSQGARDNSPIHF.

The chain carries TRBV9 and TRBJ1-2; D ambiguous. The CDR3 sequence is 14 residues long. The germline V gene has CDR1 SGDLS and CDR2 YYNGEE. V was pared by 2 bases and J by 2 bases, with 10 bases between. The CDR3 DNA reads as TGTGCCAGCAGCGTTCAGGAGTTGAACTATGGCTACACCTTC. Translated, it gives CASSVQELNYGYTF.

The J gene is TRBJ2-1, the V gene TRBV7-9, with D perhaps TRBD1 (5 bases). Trimming removed 1 base at V and 8 bases at J, with 12 bases between. The CDR3 extends over 14 amino acids. Germline CDR1 reads SEHNR; CDR2 reads FQNEAQ (reference sequence). The CDR3 protein is CASSLEAGSYEQFF. DNA for the CDR3: TGTGCCAGCAGCTTAGAGGCAGGGTCATATGAGCAGTTCTTC.

This clonotype was picked up many times. This chain links TRBV2 with TRBJ2-3; D possibly matches TRBD1 or TRBD2 (6 bases each). Trimming removed 0 bases from V and 9 bases from J, with 10 bases in between. Germline V lookup: CDR1 SNHLY, CDR2 FYNNEI. The CDR3 consists of 13 residues. CDR3 nucleotide sequence: TGTGCCAGCAGTGAAGCGTTAGGGGGGACGCAGTATTTT. It is translated as CASSEALGGTQYF.

The chain is built from TRBV19 and TRBJ2-7, with 9 positions matching TRBD1. V lost 3 bases, J lost 4 bases, and 7 bases stayed unmatched. This CDR3 has 15 residues. The germline V gene encodes CDR1 LNHDA and CDR2 SQIVND (reference sequence). CDR3 sequence: CASSIGQGIKYEQYF. The CDR3 bases are TGTGCCAGTAGTATCGGACAGGGGATTAAGTACGAGCAGTACTTC.

The sample holds many counts of this clonotype. This CDR3 reads CASRTQGASNSPLHF. The CDR3 DNA reads as TGTGCCAGCAGGACACAGGGGGCCTCTAATTCACCCCTCCACTTT. V usage is TRBV12-3 or TRBV12-4 and J usage is TRBJ1-6, with 9 positions matching TRBD1. This CDR3 is built from 15 residues. V lost 6 bases to trimming and J lost 6 bases; unmatched junction nucleotides: 6.

This clonotype was seen ten or more times. The rearrangement links TRBV2 to TRBJ2-1; no clear D gene. The length of the CDR3 is 13 residues. The V end lost 4 bases, the J end lost 9 bases, and 13 bases lay between the germline ends. Germline V gene lookup returns CDR1 SNHLY and CDR2 FYNNEI. This chain's CDR3 is CASSVYPQAEQFF. The CDR3 nucleotides read TGTGCCAGCAGTGTGTACCCCCAGGCTGAGCAGTTCTTC.

This clonotype was seen ten or more times. This chain uses TRBV2 with TRBJ2-1; TRBD2 might be the D (5 bases). This CDR3 is 16 amino acids long. V was cut by 3 bases and J by 4 bases, with 16 bases left in between. Germline CDR1 reads SNHLY; CDR2 reads FYNNEI. The DNA for the CDR3 is TGTGCCAGCAGTGATGGATCCCGGGCGGGTTACAATGAGCAGTTCTTC. Translating it yields CASSDGSRAGYNEQFF.

A note on this clonotype: This may stem from a read error, because a much larger clone lies one nucleotide away. V gene TRBV20-1 combines with J gene TRBJ2-3; D may be TRBD2 (5 bases). V was clipped by 2 bases and J by 0 bases, with 15 bases between them. The CDR3 sequence is 16 residues long. Germline lookup yields CDR1 DFQATT and CDR2 SNEGSKA (reference sequence). CDR3 protein: CSARRGEGSSTDTQYF. The CDR3 DNA reads TGCAGTGCTAGACGGGGAGAGGGATCTAGCACAGATACGCAGTATTTT.

This clonotype occurred a few times. This chain connects TRBV11-2 to TRBJ2-6; possibly TRBD1 for D (5 bases). V lost 4 bases and J lost 2, with 9 bases in between. Per germline, CDR1 SGHAT and CDR2 FQNNGV. The CDR3 extends over 15 amino acids. CDR3 nucleotide sequence: TGTGCCAGCAGCTCGCCAGGGACTGGGGCCAACGTCCTGACTTTC. Translating gives CASSSPGTGANVLTF.

This clonotype appeared a few times. The genes are TRBV19 and TRBJ1-2, with 8 positions matching TRBD1. The CDR3 contains 15 residues. The junction had 5 bases not matched to a gene; V was cut back by 2 bases and J by 3 bases. Per germline, CDR1 LNHDA and CDR2 SQIVND (reference sequence). The CDR3 here is CASSILQGADYGYTF. CDR3 DNA: TGTGCCAGTAGTATACTTCAGGGGGCTGACTATGGCTACACCTTC.

The chain links TRBV20-1 to TRBJ2-3; D might be TRBD1 (5 bases). CDR3 size: 13 residues. With 6 bases removed from V and 4 bases from J, the gap between germline ends came to 14 bases. Germline lookup yields CDR1 DFQATT and CDR2 SNEGSKA (reference sequence). The CDR3 sequence is CSATRVGADTQYF. CDR3 coding DNA: TGCAGTGCAACCAGGGTTGGGGCAGATACGCAGTATTTT.

This clonotype was counted a few times. The V and J genes are TRBV12-3 or TRBV12-4 and TRBJ1-2; no clear D. V lost 2 bases and J lost 3, with 4 bases in between. The CDR3 loop spans 12 amino acids. The CDR3 DNA follows: TGTGCCAGCAGTTTAATTCACTATGGCTACACCTTC. Translation gives CASSLIHYGYTF.

At least ten counts were recorded for this clonotype. This CDR3 is CAIAGSGRDHNEQFF. The CDR3 bases are TGTGCCATCGCGGGGAGCGGGAGGGACCACAATGAGCAGTTCTTC. This rearrangement joins TRBV10-3 to TRBJ2-1; TRBD2 matches at 10 bases. Germline CDR1 is ENHRY and CDR2 is SYGVKD. The trim removed 8 bases at V and 5 bases at J, leaving 9 bases unmatched. The CDR3 is 15 amino acids.

The table lists this clonotype with many counts. The chain recombines TRBV7-9 with TRBJ2-3; D is unresolved. The length of the CDR3 is 17 residues. CDR1 is SEHNR and CDR2 is FQNEAQ in the germline V gene (reference sequence). V was clipped by 1 base and J by 2 bases, with 16 bases between them. The DNA for the CDR3 is TGTGCCAGCAGCTTAGAACAGCGTTACGTCCCCACAGATACGCAGTATTTT. Residues: CASSLEQRYVPTDTQYF.

This clonotype was detected many times. The gene calls are TRBV5-1 and TRBJ2-7; D call uncertain. This CDR3 is built from 16 residues. The V and J ends lost 1 base and 0 bases respectively, with 14 bases between them. Germline CDR1 reads SGHRS; CDR2 reads YFSETQ. The CDR3 DNA reads TGCGCCAGCAGCTTGAGTTTAAGTTCAAGCTCCTACGAGCAGTACTTC. Translation: CASSLSLSSSSYEQYF. Full variable domain (rest looked up from reference TRBV5-1 and TRBJ2-7): KAGVTQTPRYLIKTRGQQVTLSCSPISGHRSVSWYQQTPGQGLQFLFEYFSETQRNKGNFPGRFSGRQFSNSRSEMNVSTLELGDSALYLCASSLSLSSSSYEQYFGPGTRLTVT.

The chain is built from TRBV9 and TRBJ2-2; possibly TRBD1 or TRBD2 for D (5 bases each). V was shortened by 4 bases and J by 0 bases, with 22 bases between the two germline ends. Germline CDR1 reads SGDLS; CDR2 reads YYNGEE. The CDR3 length is 19 residues. The CDR3 DNA is TGTGCCAGCAGCACTCTGCCGACTGGGGGTGGGCCGAACACCGGGGAGCTGTTTTTT. It is translated as CASSTLPTGGGPNTGELFF.

This rearrangement joins TRBV20-1 to TRBJ2-3; D is undetermined. The CDR3 covers 13 residues. The germline V gene encodes CDR1 DFQATT and CDR2 SNEGSKA (reference sequence). The V gene lost 1 base and the J gene lost 6 bases, with 11 bases spanning the gap. CDR3 DNA sequence: TGCAGTGCTAGAGGCGGTTCCGGGGATACGCAGTATTTT. It translates to CSARGGSGDTQYF.

The chain recombines TRBV6-2 or TRBV6-3 with TRBJ2-5; TRBD1 might be the D (6 bases). CDR3 length equals 16 residues. Germline V gives CDR1 MNHEY, CDR2 SVGEGT. V was cut by 4 bases and J by 2 bases, with 17 bases left in between. In nucleotides, the CDR3 is TGTGCCAGCAGTTCGATGAGGGACACCATACAAGAGACCCAGTACTTC. Translated: CASSSMRDTIQETQYF.

To note about this clonotype: A junction end diverges from the germline sequence, so it may reflect a read error. The chain uses TRBV7-2 and TRBJ2-3, with D perhaps being TRBD1 or TRBD2 (5 bases each). The CDR3 sequence is 12 residues long. Germline assignment: CDR1 SGHTA and CDR2 FQGNSA. The CDR3: CASSHPGTPQYF. The CDR3 coding sequence is TGCGCCAGCTCCCATCCCGGGACCCCGCAGTATTTT.

This clonotype was counted ten times or more. The J gene is TRBJ1-1, the V gene TRBV5-1; tentative D call: TRBD1 (5 bases). Germline V lookup: CDR1 SGHRS, CDR2 YFSETQ. This CDR3 comprises 15 residues. V was trimmed by 1 base and J by 0 bases, leaving 10 bases between them. This CDR3 reads CASSLSGAVNTEAFF. The CDR3 region has the DNA TGCGCCAGCAGCTTGTCCGGGGCAGTGAACACTGAAGCTTTCTTT.